Following are 10 T cell receptor beta chains from one sample sequenced in a study of identical twins. TCRdb reprocessed the 5' RACE reads via MiXCR and lists one record per CDR3 protein. The sample comprises 250,000 to 300,000 distinct CDR3 sequences, roughly 10% of which are singletons, and approximately 7% rests with the top ten. The same sample was also studied in work on yellow fever vaccine responses in identical twins.

Source material: CD8+ T cells sorted from blood. Receptor source: a woman aged 18-29 years in good health.

This clonotype was counted between two and nine times. The rearrangement links TRBV28 to TRBJ2-5; 7 bases match TRBD1. Germline lookup yields CDR1 MDHEN and CDR2 SYDVKM. There are 16 residues in the CDR3. Trimming took 3 bases from V and 2 from J; bases not matched to a gene: 9. The CDR3 DNA sequence: TGTGCCAGCAGTTTGGCCAGGGGGTCGATTCAAGAGACCCAGTACTTC. This gives the protein CASSLARGSIQETQYF.

At least ten counts were recorded for this clonotype. The V gene is TRBV12-3 or TRBV12-4, the J gene TRBJ2-7; maybe TRBD1 (5 bases). CDR3 size: 14 residues. V shed 7 bases and J shed 3 bases, with 16 bases lying between them. CDR3 region: CASTGHQSIYEQYF. The CDR3 region has the DNA TGTGCCAGCACCGGACACCAATCCATCTACGAGCAGTACTTC.

This clonotype has ten or more counts. The V and J genes are TRBV29-1 and TRBJ2-7, with a tentative D call TRBD1 (6 bases). Germline lookup yields CDR1 SQVTM and CDR2 ANQGSEA. Trimming removed 0 bases at V and 5 bases at J, with 8 bases between. This CDR3 spans 12 amino acids. The CDR3 bases are TGCAGCGTTGAAGATCAGGGGAACGAGCAGTACTTC. Translated: CSVEDQGNEQYF.

This clonotype was observed a handful of times. The chain employs TRBV6-1 and TRBJ1-1; 7 positions match TRBD1. This CDR3 is built from 16 residues. V trimming: 2 bases; J trimming: 2 bases; junction bases outside the gene matches: 8. Per the germline V gene, CDR1 is MNHNS and CDR2 is SASEGT. The CDR3 here is CASSEWIGGDNTEAFF. The CDR3 region has the DNA TGTGCCAGCAGTGAATGGATAGGGGGCGATAACACTGAAGCTTTCTTT.

The sample holds a few counts of this clonotype. This sequence joins TRBV2 and TRBJ2-7; D not resolved. There are 14 residues in the CDR3. Germline loops: CDR1 SNHLY, CDR2 FYNNEI. V was cut by 3 bases and J by 0 bases, with 9 bases left in between. As DNA, the CDR3 is TGTGCCAGCAGTGACGACGCGAGCTCCTACGAGCAGTACTTC. Its protein is CASSDDASSYEQYF.

The CDR3 DNA sequence: TGTGCCAGCAGCTCCGGGACAGCTTCGTCATACGAGCAGTACTTC. Protein sequence: CASSSGTASSYEQYF. The chain links TRBV7-8 to TRBJ2-7; 7 bases match TRBD1. Germline assignment: CDR1 SGHVS and CDR2 FQNEAQ. The CDR3 has 15 residues. Losses at the gene ends were 4 bases for V and 4 bases for J; bases not matched to a gene: 10.

This clonotype has a count of ten or more. The chain recombines TRBV7-6 with TRBJ2-1; perhaps TRBD1 as D (6 bases). The CDR3 consists of 16 residues. Germline-derived CDR1 and CDR2 are SGHVS and FNYEAQ. Trimming cost V 7 bases and J 5 bases, with 21 bases left between them. The CDR3 loop reads CASTFIRGGPNNEQFF. Here the CDR3 DNA reads TGTGCCAGCACCTTCATAAGAGGGGGACCCAACAATGAGCAGTTCTTC.

This clonotype was observed many times. The rearrangement joins TRBV9 to TRBJ2-5, with D unclear. V was trimmed by 3 bases and J by 1 base, leaving 4 bases between them. CDR3 length: 12 residues. Germline CDR1 reads SGDLS; CDR2 reads YYNGEE. The chain's CDR3 is CASSAGQETQYF. The CDR3 nucleotides read TGTGCCAGCAGCGCCGGCCAAGAGACCCAGTACTTC.

Ten or more counts support this clonotype. This chain joins TRBV6-6 and TRBJ1-5; D not certain. V lost 7 bases and J 6 bases, leaving 10 bases between the germline ends. CDR3 size: 12 residues. Looked up from germline, CDR1 is MNHNY and CDR2 is SVGAGI (reference sequence). The CDR3 bases are TGTGCCAGCACCATAGGAGGTCAGCCCCAGCATTTT. This encodes CASTIGGQPQHF.

This clonotype was seen ten or more times. V usage is TRBV9 and J usage is TRBJ2-3, with D tentatively TRBD2 (7 bases). The CDR3 loop spans 16 amino acids. Trimming pared 4 bases from V and 4 bases from J, leaving 19 bases between. From germline, CDR1 is SGDLS and CDR2 YYNGEE. CDR3 nucleotides: TGTGCCAGCAGCCCAGATGGAGGGGGGGCCCCAGATACGCAGTATTTT. Residues: CASSPDGGGAPDTQYF.